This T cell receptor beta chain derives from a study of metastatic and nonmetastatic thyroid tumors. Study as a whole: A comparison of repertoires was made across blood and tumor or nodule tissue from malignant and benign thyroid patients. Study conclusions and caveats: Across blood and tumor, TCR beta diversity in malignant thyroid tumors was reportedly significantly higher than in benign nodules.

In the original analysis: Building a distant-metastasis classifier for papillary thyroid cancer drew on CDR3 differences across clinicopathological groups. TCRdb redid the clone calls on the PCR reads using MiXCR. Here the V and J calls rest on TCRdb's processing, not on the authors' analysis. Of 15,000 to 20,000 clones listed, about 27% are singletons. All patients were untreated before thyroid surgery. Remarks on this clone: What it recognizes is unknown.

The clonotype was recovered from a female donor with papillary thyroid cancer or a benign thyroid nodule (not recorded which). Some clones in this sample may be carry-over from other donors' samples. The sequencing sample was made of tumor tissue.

The CDR3 protein is CAWSGVQGANEKLFF. The CDR3 DNA sequence: TGTGCCTGGAGTGGGGTACAGGGGGCGAATGAAAAACTGTTTTTT. This sequence joins TRBV30 and TRBJ1-4, with 9 positions matching TRBD1. The CDR3 is 15 amino acids. The junction had 5 bases not matched to a gene; V was cut back by 1 base and J by 5 bases. CDR1 and CDR2 (germline): GTSNPN, SVGIG (reference sequence). Filled out from reference TRBV30 and TRBJ1-4, the complete variable domain reads SQTIHQWPATLVQPVGSPLSLECTVEGTSNPNLYWYRQAAGRGLQLLFYSVGIGQISSEVPQNLSASRPQDRQFILSSKKLLLSDSGFYLCAWSGVQGANEKLFFGSGTQLSVL.